The 19 T cell receptor beta chains given below trace back to one sample, sequenced in a study of T-cell reconstitution after alpha-beta-depleted transplantation in children. During its preparation, the TCRbeta library received unique molecular identifiers. TCRdb reprocessed the PCR reads with MiXCR, giving one entry per CDR3 protein. The sample carries hundreds of thousands of distinct CDR3 sequences, around 16% recorded once. The sequenced sample was PBMCs from the stem cell graft donor, obtained from the stem cell graft. The receptor source for this set is a human donor who donated a stem cell graft to a child with acute lymphoblastic leukemia.

This clonotype was picked up a small number of times. In DNA form, the CDR3 reads TGTGCCAGCAGCTTAGCGTACGAAGCTTTCTTT. This gives the protein CASSLAYEAFF. The gene calls are TRBV11-2 and TRBJ1-1; D gene uncertain. The CDR3 length is 11 residues. V dropped 1 base and J dropped 8 bases, with 5 bases sitting between them. CDR1 and CDR2 (germline): SGHAT, FQNNGV. The full variable domain, in which reference TRBV11-2 and TRBJ1-1 provide the parts outside the CDR3, is EAGVAQSPRYKIIEKRQSVAFWCNPISGHATLYWYQQILGQGPKLLIQFQNNGVVDDSQLPKDRFSAERLKGVDSTLKIQPAKLEDSAVYLCASSLAYEAFFGQGTRLTVV.

This clonotype has a handful of counts. The J gene is TRBJ2-3, the V gene TRBV7-7; D is uncertain. Germline V gene data show CDR1 as SSHAT and CDR2 as FNYEAQ (reference sequence). The CDR3 is 15 residues long. V was pared by 0 bases and J by 0 bases, with 7 bases between. CDR3: CASSLAPSSTDTQYF. The DNA for the CDR3 is TGTGCCAGCAGCTTAGCGCCTTCTAGCACAGATACGCAGTATTTT.

This sequence joins TRBV11-2 and TRBJ1-1, with D tentatively TRBD1 (6 bases). Germline-derived CDR1 and CDR2 are SGHAT and FQNNGV. The length of the CDR3 is 15 residues. Trimming removed 5 bases from V and 1 base from J, with 14 bases in between. The CDR3 nucleotides read TGTGCCAGCAGCCTAGGGAGCAGGGGGAACACTGAAGCTTTCTTT. Translation gives CASSLGSRGNTEAFF. Combining the CDR3 with reference TRBV11-2 and TRBJ1-1 gives the whole variable domain EAGVAQSPRYKIIEKRQSVAFWCNPISGHATLYWYQQILGQGPKLLIQFQNNGVVDDSQLPKDRFSAERLKGVDSTLKIQPAKLEDSAVYLCASSLGSRGNTEAFFGQGTRLTVV.

This clonotype has just a few counts. The rearrangement links TRBV15 to TRBJ1-5; 7 bases match TRBD1. CDR1 LNHNV and CDR2 YYDKDF come from the germline V gene (reference sequence). V was clipped by 0 bases and J by 7 bases; unmatched bases: 12. This CDR3 contains 17 residues. This CDR3 reads CATSRDRLGGAGQPQHF. The CDR3 bases are TGTGCCACCAGCAGAGATCGTCTAGGGGGCGCGGGACAGCCCCAGCATTTT.

This clonotype was picked up a small number of times. This CDR3 is CASSQDWQISGNTIYF. CDR3 bases: TGTGCCAGCAGCCAAGATTGGCAGATCTCTGGAAACACCATATATTTT. This chain connects TRBV3-1 to TRBJ1-3; D is ambiguous. This CDR3 has 16 amino acids. CDR1 is LGHDT, CDR2 YNNKEL, per germline (reference sequence). Trimming cost V 0 bases and J 0 bases, with 9 bases left between them.

This sequence joins TRBV5-1 and TRBJ2-1; 13 positions agree with TRBD2. Germline V gives CDR1 SGHRS, CDR2 YFSETQ. The V and J ends lost 4 bases and 6 bases, in that order; junction bases with no gene match: 7. The CDR3 totals 16 residues. The CDR3 DNA sequence: TGCGCCAGCAGCCCTGGGACTAGCGGGACGCCCAATGAGCAGTTCTTC. Amino acids: CASSPGTSGTPNEQFF.

The table lists this clonotype with a few counts. The rearrangement joins TRBV12-3 or TRBV12-4 to TRBJ2-3; TRBD2 matches 11 bases. The CDR3 length is 16 residues. V trimming: 6 bases; J trimming: 3 bases; junction bases outside the gene matches: 8. The CDR3 region has the DNA TGTGCCAGCAGACCCCGCCTAGCGGGAGGAACAGATACGCAGTATTTT. Protein product: CASRPRLAGGTDTQYF.

This chain joins TRBV20-1 and TRBJ2-1, with TRBD1 as a possible D gene (6 bases). Between the trimmed V and J ends, which lost 0 bases and 1 base, there was a span of 7 bases. The CDR3 covers 14 residues. CDR1 is DFQATT and CDR2 is SNEGSKA in the germline V gene (reference sequence). The chain's CDR3 is CSAREQGSYNEQFF. DNA of the CDR3: TGCAGTGCTAGAGAACAGGGATCCTACAATGAGCAGTTCTTC.

The V and J genes are TRBV5-1 and TRBJ2-1; 11 bases match TRBD2. Germline CDR1 and CDR2: SGHRS and YFSETQ. CDR3 length: 19 residues. J lost 0 bases, V lost 6 bases, and 14 bases had no gene match. Written as DNA, the CDR3 is TGCGCCAGCAAATCCTCCGGGACTAGCGGAACCAGCTCCTACAATGAGCAGTTCTTC. Translating it yields CASKSSGTSGTSSYNEQFF.

There are a few counts of this clonotype. The chain is built from TRBV11-2 and TRBJ2-1, with TRBD2 matching over 7 bases. Germline assignment: CDR1 SGHAT and CDR2 FQNNGV. This CDR3 contains 14 residues. V was clipped by 6 bases and J by 8 bases; unmatched bases: 10. CDR3 coding DNA: TGTGCCAGCAGTGTTTTTACTAGCGTCGATGAGCAGTTCTTC. Amino acid sequence: CASSVFTSVDEQFF. Full variable domain (rest looked up from reference TRBV11-2 and TRBJ2-1): EAGVAQSPRYKIIEKRQSVAFWCNPISGHATLYWYQQILGQGPKLLIQFQNNGVVDDSQLPKDRFSAERLKGVDSTLKIQPAKLEDSAVYLCASSVFTSVDEQFFGPGTRLTVL.

This clonotype was observed a few times. The chain links TRBV4-1 to TRBJ1-1, with no clear D. This CDR3 region has 15 residues. V dropped 2 bases and J dropped 5 bases, with 15 bases sitting between them. Germline values: CDR1 MGHRA, CDR2 YSYEKL. For the CDR3, the DNA is TGCGCCAGCAGCCAAAAGTGGGGTCCGGGAACTGAAGCTTTCTTT. Its protein product is CASSQKWGPGTEAFF.

This clonotype was recorded a few times. This sequence joins TRBV7-8 and TRBJ1-5; TRBD1 is a possible D gene (5 bases). The CDR3 covers 15 residues. The germline V gene has CDR1 SGHVS and CDR2 FQNEAQ. V was clipped by 1 base and J by 7 bases, with 14 bases between them. The CDR3 region has the DNA TGTGCCAGCAGCTTAGGTTCAGGGTCTGAGCAGCCCCAGCATTTT. Residues: CASSLGSGSEQPQHF.

This chain connects TRBV4-2 to TRBJ2-6; a possible D gene is TRBD2 (6 bases). Trimming shortened V by 1 base and J by 4 bases, and 14 bases separated the two germline ends. Germline values: CDR1 LGHNA, CDR2 YNFKEQ. CDR3 length: 17 residues. CDR3 protein: CASSQAGDLSGANVLTF. The DNA for the CDR3 is TGTGCCAGCAGCCAAGCGGGAGATTTATCCGGGGCCAACGTCCTGACTTTC.

V and J are TRBV4-1 and TRBJ1-5; D uncertain. The CDR3 runs to 16 residues. V lost 1 base to trimming and J lost 4 bases, with 14 bases between them. The V gene's germline CDR1 is MGHRA and CDR2 YSYEKL. The chain's CDR3 is CASSQVIFPPNQPQHF. The CDR3, as DNA: TGCGCCAGCAGCCAAGTCATCTTTCCACCTAATCAGCCCCAGCATTTT.

This clonotype was seen a few times. The gene calls are TRBV19 and TRBJ1-2, with 10 bases aligning to TRBD1. With 1 base clipped from V and 4 bases from J, the junction kept 3 bases outside the gene matches. This CDR3 region has 15 residues. Germline V lookup: CDR1 LNHDA, CDR2 SQIVND (reference sequence). CDR3 bases: TGTGCCAGTAGTATAGTGGGACAGGGGATCTATGGCTACACCTTC. Its protein product is CASSIVGQGIYGYTF. Using reference TRBV19 and TRBJ1-2 for the parts outside the CDR3, the full variable domain is DGGITQSPKYLFRKEGQNVTLSCEQNLNHDAMYWYRQDPGQGLRLIYYSQIVNDFQKGDIAEGYSVSREKKESFPLTVTSAQKNPTAFYLCASSIVGQGIYGYTFGSGTRLTVV.

This clonotype has a handful of counts. This chain links TRBV20-1 with TRBJ1-1; TRBD1 matches at 9 bases. This CDR3 has 13 amino acids. V dropped 6 bases and J dropped 5; count of bases not matched to a gene: 7. Germline V CDR1 and CDR2: DFQATT, SNEGSKA (reference sequence). CDR3 DNA: TGCAGTGCCCTGGGACAGGGAAAGACTGAAGCTTTCTTT. Its protein product is CSALGQGKTEAFF.

V gene TRBV21-1 combines with J gene TRBJ1-2. TRBV21-1 is flagged as a pseudogene. CDR3 length: 15 residues. The CDR3 DNA is TGTGCCAGCGGGGGGAGGATGGACTTGTGTTATGGCTACACCTTC. It encodes CASGGRMDLCYGYTF.

The CDR3 coding sequence is TGTGCCGGAGGGAGCTCAGGGACCCAGTACTTC. It encodes CAGGSSGTQYF. The rearrangement uses TRBV6-1 and TRBJ2-5, with D tentatively TRBD2 (6 bases). Germline V gene lookup returns CDR1 MNHNS and CDR2 SASEGT. This CDR3 comprises 11 residues. Deletions cut 11 bases from V and 7 bases from J, with 14 bases between.

The rearrangement joins TRBV5-1 to TRBJ2-1; no reliable D call. Germline V lookup: CDR1 SGHRS, CDR2 YFSETQ. V lost 4 bases, J lost 0 bases, and 14 bases lay in between. CDR3 length: 16 amino acids. CDR3 DNA: TGCGCCAGCAGCCAAGGTCCTAAAAGCTCCTACAATGAGCAGTTCTTC. This codes for CASSQGPKSSYNEQFF.